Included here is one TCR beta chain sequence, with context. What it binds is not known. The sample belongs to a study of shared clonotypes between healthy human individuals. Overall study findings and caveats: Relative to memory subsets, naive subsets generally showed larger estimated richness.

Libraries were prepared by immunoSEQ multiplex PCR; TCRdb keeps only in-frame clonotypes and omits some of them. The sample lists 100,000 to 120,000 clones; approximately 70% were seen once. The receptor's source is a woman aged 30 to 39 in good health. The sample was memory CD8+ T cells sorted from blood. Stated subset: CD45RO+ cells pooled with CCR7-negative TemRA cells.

Written as DNA, the CDR3 is TGTGCCAGCAGCGTAGAACAGAACTATGGCTACACCTTC. Its protein is CASSVEQNYGYTF. This chain uses TRBV9 with TRBJ1-2; D unclear. In germline, CDR1 is SGDLS, CDR2 YYNGEE. V was clipped by 0 bases and J by 2 bases, with 5 bases between them. This CDR3 comprises 13 residues.